This T cell receptor beta chain appears in the sequencing data of a study of T cell repertoires in cytomegalovirus infection. Study information: The public TCR beta signatures pointed to both CMV infection and matching HLA type. Study results and caveats: There were carriers of CMV plus the relevant HLA, and cumulative public TCR beta family frequency identified them. HLA-C-restricted CMV clonotypes gave the most frequent clonotype in two of eight donors.

In the case of this clonotype: Its antigen is currently unknown.

The length of the CDR3 is 15 residues. The germline V gene has CDR1 MNHEY and CDR2 SVGEGT. V lost 5 bases and J lost 6; bases outside the gene matches: 5. Each CDR3 protein is one row after TCRdb ran MiXCR on the reads. The sample lists 150,000 to 160,000 distinct CDR3 sequences; about a quarter were seen once. This TCR came from a human donor in good health (CMV status not recorded). Some clones in this sample may be carry-over from other donors' samples. The sequencing input was PBMCs. The chain combines TRBV6-2 or TRBV6-3 with TRBJ2-2; TRBD2 aligns across 11 bases. The CDR3 region has the DNA TGTGCCAGCAGTAGCCGGACTAGCGGGCCCGGGGAGCTGTTTTTT. It yields the protein CASSSRTSGPGELFF.